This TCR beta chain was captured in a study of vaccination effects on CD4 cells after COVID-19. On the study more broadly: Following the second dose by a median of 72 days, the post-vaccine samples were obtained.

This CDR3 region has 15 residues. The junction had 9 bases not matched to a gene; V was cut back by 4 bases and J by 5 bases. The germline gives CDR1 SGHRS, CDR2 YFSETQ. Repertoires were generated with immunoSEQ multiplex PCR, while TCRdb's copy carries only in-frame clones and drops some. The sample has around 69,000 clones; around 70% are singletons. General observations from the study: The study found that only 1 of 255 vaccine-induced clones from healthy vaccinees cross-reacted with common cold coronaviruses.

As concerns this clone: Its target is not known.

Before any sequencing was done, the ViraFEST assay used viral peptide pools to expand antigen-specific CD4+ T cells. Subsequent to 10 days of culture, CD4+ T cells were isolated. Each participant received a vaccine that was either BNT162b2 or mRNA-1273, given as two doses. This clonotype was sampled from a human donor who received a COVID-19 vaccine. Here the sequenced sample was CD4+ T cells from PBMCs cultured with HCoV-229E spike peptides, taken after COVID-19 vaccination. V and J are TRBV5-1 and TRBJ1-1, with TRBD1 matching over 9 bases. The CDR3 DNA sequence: TGCGCCAGCAGCCCAGGGGACAGGGCTGGTACTGAAGCTTTCTTT. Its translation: CASSPGDRAGTEAFF.